The clone carrying this T cell receptor (delta chain) is medium-sized by share. Within the sample, other DNA sequences also encode this same CDR3. The V and J ends lost 0 bases and 3 bases respectively, with 13 bases between them. The CDR3 spans 15 residues. Per the germline V gene, CDR1 is GEAIGNYY and CDR2 is EKD. TCRdb made new clone calls on the reads using CATT. The data hold approximately 7,000 delta-chain clones, with 2.1% observed a single time. This specimen comes from a study of gamma-delta chains in newborns, infants, children. On the study more broadly: Innate gammadelta T cells reportedly expand polyclonally right after birth, driven by microbial exposure, per the title.

This TCR was sampled from a child who was a newborn, infant or young child, either healthy, febrile or measles-vaccinated (not recorded which). The chain is built from TRDV2 and TRDJ1, with D maybe TRDD3 (6 bases). Sequencing was performed on blood. For the CDR3, the DNA is TGTGCCTGTGACACCGTGGGGATTGGGTCCGATAAACTCATCTTT. This codes for CACDTVGIGSDKLIF.